This T cell receptor (beta chain) is from a study of human T cells and chemical hapten exposure (dated by TCRdb to about 2021). Notes on the research overall: For sensitization, 2% DPC in acetone was applied to a 2 cm by 2 cm area of upper inner arm skin. Libraries were pooled for sequencing, and variation in per-sample TCR yields was attributed mainly to small differences in library volumes within the pool. Patch testing was performed on the upper back with Finn chambers containing 0.01% DPC, and the patch tests were scored after 6 days according to International Contact Dermatitis Research Group standards. Peripheral blood TCR repertoire changes were tracked in vivo in alopecia patients during primary and secondary sensitization to the hapten diphenylcyclopropenone (DPC). Twenty-nine alopecia patients gave blood for TCR sequencing at one to four time points (pre-sensitization, 2, 6 and 24 weeks). Blood samples were taken from patients before sensitization (week 0) and at 2, 6 and about 24 weeks after DPC sensitization. The patient cohort, mostly female, included alopecia areata with under or over 50% scalp involvement, alopecia totalis and alopecia universalis. Throughout the roughly 24-week study period, patients were also given weekly therapeutic DPC doses on the scalp. What the research found in general, with its limitations: Repeated subsampling changed both the strength of the expansion versus patch-test correlation and the threshold at which that correlation became significant. Compared with pre-sensitization or healthy control sets, expanded TCRs formed significantly more large CDR3 similarity clusters, which is consistent with antigen-driven responses. DPC sensitization did not change how many TCRs were above 1 in 1000 frequency, and no evidence was found of alterations in global repertoire structure. Patch test score correlated positively with the number of PT1 expanded TCRs, reaching significance at thresholds 8, 16 and 32 but not at 4. Because all patients had alopecia, a presumed autoimmune disease, the immune response of the patients might differ from that of healthy individuals.

This clonotype showed up many times. Its antigen specificity is not known. Per-base quality was not reported, and no clone a single base away is much larger than it. The method behind the library was RACE. Instrument on record: NextSeq 500. During library preparation, unique molecular identifiers were attached to individual cDNA molecules so that TCRs could be counted in a quantitative, reproducible way. Both TCR alpha and TCR beta chains were sequenced from each blood RNA sample. Per the authors' processing: Samples had a median of roughly 87,000 TCRs, with a range from about 23,224 to 700,000. V, J and CDR3 annotation of the TCR reads was performed with the Decombinator software suite. Every sample was subsampled to the same number of TCRs (28,000) for the PS versus PT1 abundance plots. Expanded TCRs were defined as absent before sensitization and observed at least eight times at the 2-week time point. TCRdb took the public reads, trimmed them with fastp at Q25, ran MiXCR for clone calling and kept in-frame beta chains. Rows are unified per CDR3 protein, each entry keeping the most common DNA and genes. TCRdb, rather than the study authors, made the V and J calls. The sample table records roughly 82,000 distinct CDR3 sequences; roughly 10% of these occur just once. About 4% of the sample rests with the top ten.

Reading from cysteine to phenylalanine, the CDR3 counts 11 amino acids. Only the CDR3 part of the read is kept: 33 bases, read in frame from the first base. A distance of 9 bases separates the germline ends of V and J, which lose 8 bases and 4 bases respectively. In the germline V gene (reference sequence), CDR1 corresponds to MNHNY and CDR2 to SVGAGI. The time point label corresponds to: patch test 1, 2 weeks after DPC sensitization. The treatment or condition label for this specimen denotes: therapeutic diphenylcyclopropenone sensitization with weekly scalp DPC. Blood at each patch-test visit was drawn before the patch test was applied. Eligible patients were aged 18 to 70, diagnosed with alopecia, deemed suitable for DPC therapy, and excluded if pregnant. Total RNA was isolated from unfractionated whole blood collected in Tempus Blood RNA tubes.

Rearrangement joined TRBV6-6 to TRBJ2-7; the D segment cannot be called with confidence. The origin of this receptor is a woman aged 60-75 years with alopecia areata. Some clones in this sample may be carry-over from other donors' samples. The sequences come from whole blood, collected in connection with sensitization to the hapten diphenylcyclopropenone (DPC). The sequence in DNA is TGTGCCAGCTCTACCGGTTACGAGCAGTACTTC. This yields the protein CASSTGYEQYF.